Following are 12 T cell receptor beta chains from one sample sequenced in a study of OX40 agonist ivuxolimab in advanced cancers. Produced via immunoSEQ multiplex PCR; TCRdb's table is partial and in-frame only. Among some 39,000 clones listed, about 81% were seen once. The sequencing here drew on CD4+ or CD8+ T cells sorted from blood, taken in a trial of the OX40 agonist ivuxolimab. The receptors were sampled from an adult with an advanced solid tumor such as melanoma, head and neck, liver or kidney cancer.

This chain connects TRBV10-2 to TRBJ2-5; 8 bases are a match to TRBD2. This CDR3 contains 14 residues. V gave up 6 bases and J gave up 1 base; unmatched junction bases: 4. Looked up from germline, CDR1 is WSHSY and CDR2 is SAAADI. In nucleotides, the CDR3 is TGCGCCAGCAGCCCACTAGCGGCCCAAGAGACCCAGTACTTC. Translating it yields CASSPLAAQETQYF.

The chain is built from TRBV5-1 and TRBJ2-3; tentative D call: TRBD2 (7 bases). The CDR3 spans 15 residues. The germline CDR1 and CDR2 sequences are SGHRS and YFSETQ. V lost 4 bases to trimming and J lost 5 bases, with 17 bases between them. CDR3 coding DNA: TGCGCCAGCAGCCCCTTAGGGGGGGTGGGAGATACGCAGTATTTT. Translated, it gives CASSPLGGVGDTQYF.

The V gene is TRBV9, the J gene TRBJ1-3; perhaps TRBD1 as D (5 bases). The ends were cut back, 0 bases at V and 2 bases at J, with 15 bases in the middle. Germline V lookup: CDR1 SGDLS, CDR2 YYNGEE. This CDR3 contains 17 residues. The CDR3 nucleotides are TGTGCCAGCAGCGTAGTAGCGGGGGGAATTGCTGGAAACACCATATATTTT. Translated: CASSVVAGGIAGNTIYF.

V gene TRBV4-2 combines with J gene TRBJ1-2; 9 positions agree with TRBD1. V lost 4 bases, J lost 8 bases, and 14 bases stayed unmatched. Germline V gene lookup returns CDR1 LGHNA and CDR2 YNFKEQ. This CDR3 spans 16 amino acids. As DNA, the CDR3 is TGTGCCAGCAGCCCAACGTGGGACAGGGCCACCGGGGGCTACACCTTC. Translated: CASSPTWDRATGGYTF.

The chain links TRBV25-1 to TRBJ2-3; tentatively, D is TRBD1 (5 bases). Germline assignment: CDR1 MGHDK and CDR2 SYGVNS. The CDR3 has 14 amino acids. V lost 2 bases and J 6 bases, leaving 12 bases between the germline ends. CDR3 sequence: CASSETQGGDTQYF. Here the CDR3 DNA reads TGTGCCAGCAGTGAAACCCAGGGTGGCGATACGCAGTATTTT.

J is TRBJ1-1 and V is TRBV4-2, with D possibly TRBD1 on 6 matching bases. CDR3 length: 13 amino acids. V lost 4 bases, J lost 4 bases, and 10 bases lay in between. Per the germline V gene, CDR1 is LGHNA and CDR2 is YNFKEQ. CDR3 coding DNA: TGTGCCAGCAGCCCCACCAGGGGCACTGAAGCTTTCTTT. As protein: CASSPTRGTEAFF.

The rearrangement joins TRBV19 to TRBJ2-1; 10 positions match TRBD2. V dropped 5 bases and J dropped 7; count of bases not matched to a gene: 11. The CDR3 is 16 residues long. Germline V lookup: CDR1 LNHDA, CDR2 SQIVND (reference sequence). Here the CDR3 reads CASSLIGSSGRNEQFF. The CDR3 DNA follows: TGTGCCAGTAGTCTAATAGGGAGTAGCGGGAGGAATGAGCAGTTCTTC.

This chain joins TRBV5-1 and TRBJ2-7, with 8 nucleotides matching TRBD2. Germline V CDR1 and CDR2: SGHRS, YFSETQ. V was clipped by 0 bases and J by 5 bases; unmatched bases: 7. The CDR3 totals 15 residues. DNA of the CDR3: TGCGCCAGCAGCTTGGCCGGGAGGGGATCAGACGAGCAGTACTTC. It translates to CASSLAGRGSDEQYF.

This clone was detected only once. The chain couples TRBV11-3 to TRBJ2-5; a weak D match, TRBD2 (6 bases). The CDR3 contains 14 residues. V lost 5 bases, J lost 5 bases, and 15 bases lay in between. In germline, CDR1 is SGHNT, CDR2 YENEEA. The CDR3: CASSGWDSMETQYF. The CDR3 nucleotides are TGTGCCAGCAGCGGATGGGACTCAATGGAGACCCAGTACTTC.

Only a few counts were recorded for this clone. The V call is TRBV5-5, the J call TRBJ2-5; unclear D gene. The J call may be in error: the DNA end matches TRBJ2-7 better. The CDR3 length is 15 residues. Germline loops: CDR1 SGHKS, CDR2 YYEKEE (reference sequence). CDR3 sequence: CASSYMRLPVYEQYF. The CDR3, as DNA: TGTGCCAGCAGCTACATGCGGCTCCCGGTATACGAGCAGTACTTC.

V and J are TRBV9 and TRBJ1-2, with D maybe TRBD1 (6 bases). The CDR3 covers 16 residues. CDR1 is SGDLS, CDR2 YYNGEE, per germline. Trimming left V 4 bases short and J 4 bases short, with 20 bases between. CDR3 bases: TGTGCCAGCAGCCTCAGCTCCACAGGGATGGGCTATGGCTACACCTTC. This translates into CASSLSSTGMGYGYTF.

This clone is large in the sample. The V call is TRBV4-1, the J call TRBJ1-1, with D hard to call. The CDR3 sequence is 17 residues long. Trimming pared 1 base from V and 0 bases from J, leaving 15 bases between. CDR1 and CDR2 from the germline V gene are MGHRA and YSYEKL. DNA for the CDR3: TGCGCCAGCAGCCAAGGGCGGCACGTCCTAGTGAACACTGAAGCTTTCTTT. This codes for CASSQGRHVLVNTEAFF.